This passage covers 28 T cell receptor beta chains from one sample sequenced in a study of early T cells in non-severe SARS-CoV-2 infection. TCRdb passed the 5' RACE reads through MiXCR, listing each CDR3 protein once. In the table there are about 64,000 distinct CDR3 sequences, around 18% of which are singletons. The sample consisted of whole blood, taken at baseline. The receptors were gathered from an adult who was a healthcare worker with PCR-confirmed SARS-CoV-2 infection or an uninfected control (not recorded which).

This clonotype was picked up a small number of times. The V gene is TRBV6-2 or TRBV6-3, the J gene TRBJ2-2; 8 bases fit TRBD2. The germline CDR1 and CDR2 sequences are MNHEY and SVGEGT. The CDR3 totals 17 residues. Trimming took 2 bases from V and 5 from J; bases not matched to a gene: 10. CDR3 protein: CASSYLAGGVGTGELFF. As DNA, the CDR3 is TGTGCCAGCAGTTACCTTGCGGGAGGTGTAGGGACCGGGGAGCTGTTTTTT.

The CDR3 region has the DNA TGTGCCTGGACGGCAGGCGTAAACACCGGGGAGCTGTTTTTT. This gives the protein CAWTAGVNTGELFF. The chain recombines TRBV30 with TRBJ2-2; no clear D gene. The V gene lost 4 bases and the J gene lost 2 bases, with 11 bases spanning the gap. Germline assignment: CDR1 GTSNPN and CDR2 SVGIG (reference sequence). This CDR3 is built from 14 residues.

The chain couples TRBV12-3 or TRBV12-4 to TRBJ2-3; possible D gene TRBD2, 6 bases. This CDR3 is 13 amino acids long. V dropped 6 bases and J dropped 2 bases, with 9 bases sitting between them. DNA for the CDR3: TGTGCCAGCAGACGGGAGTCCACAGATACGCAGTATTTT. It translates to CASRRESTDTQYF.

The chain carries TRBV13 and TRBJ1-1; D is possibly TRBD1 (5 bases). The ends were cut back, 1 base at V and 0 bases at J, with 12 bases in the middle. The CDR3 is 16 residues long. In germline, CDR1 is PRHDT, CDR2 FYEKMQ (reference sequence). CDR3 region: CASSLAGRALNTEAFF. CDR3 in DNA: TGTGCCAGCAGCTTAGCGGGCAGGGCCTTGAACACTGAAGCTTTCTTT.

This clonotype has a handful of counts. The chain's CDR3 is CASSLRQNTGELFF. The CDR3 coding sequence is TGTGCCAGCAGTTTGCGACAAAACACCGGGGAGCTGTTTTTT. The chain combines TRBV12-3 or TRBV12-4 with TRBJ2-2; the D is unclear. V was shortened by 3 bases and J by 2 bases, with 7 bases between the two germline ends. This CDR3 spans 14 amino acids.

The V and J genes are TRBV5-1 and TRBJ2-7; D is unclear. The germline V gene has CDR1 SGHRS and CDR2 YFSETQ. Trimming stripped 0 bases from V and 6 bases from J, with 16 bases between. The CDR3 sequence is 15 residues long. The CDR3 nucleotides read TGCGCCAGCAGCTTGGGGTCAAGCCAGACGACCGAGCAGTACTTC. Its protein product is CASSLGSSQTTEQYF.

The V and J genes are TRBV5-8 and TRBJ2-7, with TRBD1 matching over 11 bases. Germline trimming cut 2 bases from V and 5 bases from J; bases unmatched to any gene: 3. CDR1 and CDR2 (germline): SGHTS, YDEGEE. This CDR3 spans 14 amino acids. For the CDR3, the DNA is TGTGCCAGCAGCTTCGGACAGGGGGCTGACGAGCAGTACTTC. The encoded protein is CASSFGQGADEQYF.

This clonotype was detected only a few times. The rearrangement joins TRBV19 to TRBJ2-3; D remains ambiguous. The CDR3 sequence is 13 residues long. The V gene's germline CDR1 is LNHDA and CDR2 SQIVND (reference sequence). V lost 3 bases, J lost 5 bases, and 9 bases lay in between. CDR3 amino acids: CASSIARGDTQYF. The DNA of the CDR3 is TGTGCCAGTAGTATCGCTAGAGGAGATACGCAGTATTTT.

This clonotype showed up just a few times. The chain carries TRBV2 and TRBJ1-2; no clear D. Trimming removed 4 bases at V and 5 bases at J, with 14 bases between. Per the germline V gene, CDR1 is SNHLY and CDR2 is FYNNEI. The CDR3 contains 14 residues. The CDR3 loop is CASSGQSVAYGYTF. The DNA for the CDR3 is TGTGCCAGCAGTGGTCAATCAGTTGCTTATGGCTACACCTTC.

The V call is TRBV5-1, the J call TRBJ1-1; 9 bases map to TRBD1. Looked up from germline, CDR1 is SGHRS and CDR2 is YFSETQ. This CDR3 has 16 amino acids. V was clipped by 0 bases and J by 1 base; unmatched bases: 4. The CDR3, as DNA: TGCGCCAGCAGCTTGGTCCCGGGACAGGGGAACACTGAAGCTTTCTTT. This gives the protein CASSLVPGQGNTEAFF.

This chain uses TRBV7-2 with TRBJ2-1; weak D call: TRBD1 (5 bases). The CDR3 runs 14 residues. Germline V gene sequence: CDR1 SGHTA, CDR2 FQGNSA. V was pared by 2 bases and J by 5 bases, with 10 bases between. The CDR3 coding sequence is TGTGCCAGCAGCTTACAGGGCTTCAACAATGAGCAGTTCTTC. Translating it yields CASSLQGFNNEQFF. Full variable domain (remainder filled in from reference TRBV7-2 and TRBJ2-1): GAGVSQSPSNKVTEKGKDVELRCDPISGHTALYWYRQSLGQGLEFLIYFQGNSAPDKSGLPSDRFSAERTGGSVSTLTIQRTQQEDSAVYLCASSLQGFNNEQFFGPGTRLTVL.

The chain combines TRBV12-3 or TRBV12-4 with TRBJ1-6; D is ambiguous. The CDR3 loop spans 14 amino acids. V was clipped by 7 bases and J by 5 bases, with 12 bases between them. CDR3 bases: TGTGCCAGCATATCGCTTCCGAATAATTCACCCCTCCACTTT. As protein: CASISLPNNSPLHF.

This chain joins TRBV20-1 and TRBJ2-2; D is possibly TRBD2 (6 bases). Germline CDR1 and CDR2: DFQATT and SNEGSKA (reference sequence). V was cut by 1 base and J by 10 bases, with 10 bases left in between. This CDR3 is 12 amino acids long. The CDR3 is CSARGLGEELFF. The DNA for the CDR3 is TGCAGTGCTAGAGGACTAGGCGAGGAGCTGTTTTTT.

This clonotype was detected many times. CDR3 sequence (DNA): TGTGCCAGCAGCCGGGACAGCCATAGCACAGATACGCAGTATTTT. This codes for CASSRDSHSTDTQYF. The chain recombines TRBV11-2 with TRBJ2-3, with 7 bases identical to TRBD1. The CDR3 is made up of 15 amino acids. Germline V gives CDR1 SGHAT, CDR2 FQNNGV. V gave up 5 bases and J gave up 0 bases; unmatched junction bases: 5.

The rearrangement joins TRBV5-1 to TRBJ1-1; D is unresolved. In germline, CDR1 is SGHRS, CDR2 YFSETQ. The CDR3 contains 16 residues. V was clipped by 0 bases and J by 6 bases, with 18 bases between them. This CDR3 is CASSLGRDRVNPEAFF. DNA for the CDR3: TGCGCCAGCAGCTTGGGGCGGGATCGCGTTAACCCTGAAGCTTTCTTT.

V gene TRBV29-1 combines with J gene TRBJ2-5; 9 bases fit TRBD2. This CDR3 has 15 residues. After removal of 0 bases from V and 2 bases from J, the junction contained 4 bases not matched to a gene. Germline lookup yields CDR1 SQVTM and CDR2 ANQGSEA. This CDR3 reads CSVEDLAGHQETQYF. CDR3 in DNA: TGCAGCGTTGAAGATCTAGCGGGGCATCAAGAGACCCAGTACTTC.

The rearrangement uses TRBV7-9 and TRBJ2-6; 10 nucleotides line up with TRBD1. V dropped 1 base and J dropped 1; count of bases not matched to a gene: 1. CDR3 length: 17 residues. Germline lookup yields CDR1 SEHNR and CDR2 FQNEAQ (reference sequence). The CDR3 here is CASSLGQGASGANVLTF. The CDR3 coding sequence is TGTGCCAGCAGCTTAGGACAGGGGGCTTCTGGGGCCAACGTCCTGACTTTC.

The chain links TRBV12-3 or TRBV12-4 to TRBJ2-3, with 13 bases that match TRBD2. Trimming removed 6 bases from V and 4 bases from J; junction bases left unmatched: 1. The CDR3 loop spans 14 amino acids. This chain's CDR3 is CASRLAGGPDTQYF. CDR3 nucleotides: TGTGCCAGCAGACTAGCGGGAGGGCCAGATACGCAGTATTTT.

A few counts support this clonotype. V gene TRBV7-9 combines with J gene TRBJ2-1; D not certain. The V end was cut by 4 bases, the J end by 13 bases, with 11 bases between. Germline V gene sequence: CDR1 SEHNR, CDR2 FQNEAQ (reference sequence). This CDR3 is 11 amino acids long. The CDR3 region is CASSSYTNQFF. CDR3 DNA sequence: TGTGCCAGCAGCTCCTACACGAACCAGTTCTTC.

This clonotype was counted once. The rearrangement joins TRBV12-3 or TRBV12-4 to TRBJ2-1; TRBD1 agrees at 7 bases. CDR3 length: 13 amino acids. Trimming took 5 bases from V and 7 from J; bases not matched to a gene: 5. The CDR3 region has the DNA TGTGCCAGCAGTCAACTACAGGGGAATGAGCAGTTCTTC. Encoded protein: CASSQLQGNEQFF.

This clonotype was picked up a small number of times. The gene calls are TRBV7-6 and TRBJ2-5; no clear D gene. The germline V and J ends were trimmed by 2 bases and 7 bases, with 8 bases remaining between them. CDR3 length: 12 amino acids. Germline V gene lookup returns CDR1 SGHVS and CDR2 FNYEAQ. In DNA form, the CDR3 reads TGTGCCAGCAGCTTAATAGCTGGGACCCAGTACTTC. This codes for CASSLIAGTQYF.

The sample holds many counts of this clonotype. V is TRBV4-3 and J is TRBJ2-7; unclear D gene. Germline loops: CDR1 LGHNA, CDR2 YSLEER. The length of the CDR3 is 15 residues. Trimming removed 1 base from V and 3 bases from J, with 13 bases in between. The CDR3 bases are TGCGCCAGCAGCCAAGTTCACTTGGGATTCTACGAGCAGTACTTC. Its protein is CASSQVHLGFYEQYF.

This clonotype appeared once. V usage is TRBV29-1 and J usage is TRBJ2-3; 7 positions match TRBD1. The CDR3 covers 17 residues. Trimming cost V 0 bases and J 3 bases; bases outside gene matches: 12. Germline-derived CDR1 and CDR2 are SQVTM and ANQGSEA. This chain's CDR3 is CSVEDPSRNRGTDTQYF. In nucleotides, the CDR3 is TGCAGCGTTGAAGATCCTAGTAGGAACAGGGGAACAGATACGCAGTATTTT.

This clonotype was recorded many times. The genes are TRBV20-1 and TRBJ1-2; a weak D match, TRBD1 (6 bases). V lost 0 bases and J 8 bases, leaving 16 bases between the germline ends. This CDR3 spans 14 amino acids. Germline-derived CDR1 and CDR2 are DFQATT and SNEGSKA (reference sequence). In nucleotides, the CDR3 is TGCAGTGCTAGAGATCTAGGGGGGGCATCGGGCTACACCTTC. Encoded protein: CSARDLGGASGYTF.

This clonotype was observed a few times. V gene TRBV6-2 or TRBV6-3 combines with J gene TRBJ2-4; 11 bases fit TRBD2. Germline V lookup: CDR1 MNHEY, CDR2 SVGEGT. After removal of 5 bases from V and 5 bases from J, the junction contained 8 bases not matched to a gene. The CDR3 is 16 amino acids. The CDR3 region has the DNA TGTGCCAGCAGTCACCTACTAGCGGGAGTCGAAAACATTCAGTACTTC. Its translation: CASSHLLAGVENIQYF.

The chain employs TRBV28 and TRBJ2-5; no definite D call. The V gene lost 3 bases and the J gene lost 6 bases, with 11 bases spanning the gap. Germline V gene data show CDR1 as MDHEN and CDR2 as SYDVKM. There are 13 residues in the CDR3. This chain's CDR3 is CASSFLSPQTQYF. In DNA, the CDR3 is TGTGCCAGCAGTTTTCTTAGTCCTCAGACCCAGTACTTC.

In its sample, this clonotype was seen a few times. This chain connects TRBV12-3 or TRBV12-4 to TRBJ1-1; perhaps TRBD1 as D (5 bases). This CDR3 is built from 15 residues. V was clipped by 1 base and J by 1 base, with 10 bases between them. CDR3 sequence (DNA): TGTGCCAGCAGTTTAGGGGCAGGGAGGAACACTGAAGCTTTCTTT. The encoded protein is CASSLGAGRNTEAFF.

The sample holds a few counts of this clonotype. The CDR3 nucleotides read TGTGCCAGCAGCATCCGGGACAGGGATTACGAGCAGTACTTC. Translation gives CASSIRDRDYEQYF. The J gene is TRBJ2-7, the V gene TRBV6-1; TRBD1 agrees at 9 bases. Per germline, CDR1 MNHNS and CDR2 SASEGT. J lost 4 bases, V lost 6 bases, and 7 bases had no gene match. The CDR3 is 14 amino acids.